The following is a T cell receptor (beta chain) sequence with its context. These data originate in a study of T-cell memory formation after mild COVID-19. In TCRdb, the 5' RACE reads were re-called with MiXCR into one record per CDR3 protein. The repertoire holds some 300,000 distinct CDR3 sequences, 15% to 20% seen once, with around 21% in the top ten. Germline CDR1 is MNHEY and CDR2 is SMNVEV (reference sequence). The V end lost 3 bases, the J end lost 1 base, and 12 bases lay between the germline ends. The CDR3 consists of 15 residues. The V gene is TRBV27, the J gene TRBJ1-1; the D is unclear. Sequencing input: PBMCs or a T cell subset sorted from them (not recorded which). This sequence originates from a man aged 18 to 30 who had mild COVID-19 (a few samples of this study predate the infection). Cell type and time point are not known. Written as DNA, the CDR3 is TGTGCCAGCAGTTTGGGCAGCGCATCGAACACTGAAGCTTTCTTT. It encodes CASSLGSASNTEAFF.